These 9 T cell receptor beta chains were sequenced from one sample in a study of vaccination and CD4 T cells after COVID-19 (dated by TCRdb to 2021 to 2024). Their specific antigens are unknown. The treatment or condition label, as the study defines it: roughly nine-day PBMC culture with coronavirus spike peptide pools or control peptides (ViraFEST assay). CD4+ T cells from unexposed donors were collected before the COVID-19 pandemic (2011-2018). Library generation was performed with PCR. Instrument on record: Illumina iSeq 100. DNA from cultured CD4+ T cells was subjected to TCR sequencing with the Oncomine TCR Beta short-read assay at the Johns Hopkins FTIC core. The public reads were reprocessed in TCRdb via fastp at Q25 and MiXCR, keeping in-frame beta chains. When rows share a CDR3 protein, they turn into one entry using the most common DNA and genes. The sample profile shows 9,500 to 10,000 distinct CDR3 sequences; around three fifths of them were found once. The ten largest clonotypes hold 20% to 25% of the sample.

Specimen: CD4+ T cells from blood, cultured in vitro. These receptors originate from a human donor in good health.

This clonotype was found a few times. The chain uses TRBV19 and TRBJ1-2, with a weak D call TRBD1 (5 bases). V lost 5 bases and J lost 5, with 12 bases in between. Germline CDR1 LNHDA, CDR2 SQIVND (reference sequence). The CDR3 spans 13 residues. Written as DNA, the CDR3 is TGTGCCAGTAGTGGTCAGGGAGTGTATGGCTACACCTTC. It is translated as CASSGQGVYGYTF.

The V gene is TRBV21-1, the J gene TRBJ1-2; TRBD1, as called in the table, went unchecked against the DNA. TRBV21-1 is a documented pseudogene. The CDR3 runs 14 residues. CDR3 in amino acids: CASSVDGQGNGYTF. In nucleotides, the CDR3 is TGTGCCAGCAGCGTAGACGGGCAGGGCAACGGCTACACCTTC.

CDR3 in amino acids: CASNILGNANTGELFF. The CDR3 DNA sequence: TGTGCCAGCAACATACTAGGAAACGCGAACACCGGGGAGCTGTTTTTT. The chain employs TRBV7-2 and TRBJ2-2; D possibly corresponds to TRBD2 (5 bases). Trimming stripped 7 bases from V and 0 bases from J, with 15 bases between. The CDR3 has 16 residues. Germline V gene sequence: CDR1 SGHTA, CDR2 FQGNSA.

The V gene is TRBV27, the J gene TRBJ2-5; TRBD1 or TRBD2 may be the D gene (5 bases each). V shed 3 bases and J shed 7 bases, with 6 bases lying between them. The CDR3 is made up of 11 amino acids. Germline-derived CDR1 and CDR2 are MNHEY and SMNVEV (reference sequence). CDR3: CASSFGGTQYF. CDR3 bases: TGTGCCAGCAGTTTTGGGGGGACCCAGTACTTC.

The rearrangement links TRBV11-2 to TRBJ1-5; TRBD1 matches at 7 bases. This CDR3 is 15 amino acids long. Germline trimming cut 4 bases from V and 3 bases from J; bases unmatched to any gene: 6. Germline CDR1 reads SGHAT; CDR2 reads FQNNGV. The CDR3 sequence: CASSSLQGINQPQHF. The CDR3, as DNA: TGTGCCAGCAGCTCGTTACAGGGGATCAATCAGCCCCAGCATTTT.

Only a few counts were recorded for this clonotype. The rearrangement links TRBV20-1 to TRBJ1-5, with TRBD1 as a possible D gene (5 bases). Per germline, CDR1 DFQATT and CDR2 SNEGSKA (reference sequence). Trimming removed 0 bases at V and 6 bases at J, with 9 bases between. This CDR3 contains 13 residues. The CDR3 sequence is CSAREWGGQPQHF. The CDR3, as DNA: TGCAGTGCTAGAGAATGGGGGGGTCAGCCCCAGCATTTT.

V and J are TRBV20-1 and TRBJ2-3; D gene ambiguous. The CDR3 spans 12 residues. Germline-derived CDR1 and CDR2 are DFQATT and SNEGSKA (reference sequence). The V gene lost 3 bases and the J gene lost 3 bases, with 7 bases spanning the gap. DNA of the CDR3: TGCAGTGCTAGCAAACTTACAGATACGCAGTATTTT. Translated: CSASKLTDTQYF.

This clonotype was observed a handful of times. V usage is TRBV6-1 and J usage is TRBJ2-7, with D perhaps given as TRBD1 or TRBD2 (6 bases each). The germline gives CDR1 MNHNS, CDR2 SASEGT. This CDR3 has 13 amino acids. The germline V and J ends were trimmed by 6 bases and 4 bases, with 13 bases remaining between them. The CDR3 sequence is CASRRDTSYEQYF. CDR3 nucleotides: TGTGCCAGCAGGCGGGACACTAGTTACGAGCAGTACTTC.

The rearrangement uses TRBV20-1 and TRBJ2-2; D is perhaps TRBD1 or TRBD2 (5 bases each). This CDR3 comprises 14 residues. Germline V gene sequence: CDR1 DFQATT, CDR2 SNEGSKA (reference sequence). V lost 6 bases and J 1 base, leaving 12 bases between the germline ends. Here the CDR3 reads CSAPLGGNTGELFF. In DNA, the CDR3 is TGCAGTGCGCCGCTTGGGGGGAACACCGGGGAGCTGTTTTTT.